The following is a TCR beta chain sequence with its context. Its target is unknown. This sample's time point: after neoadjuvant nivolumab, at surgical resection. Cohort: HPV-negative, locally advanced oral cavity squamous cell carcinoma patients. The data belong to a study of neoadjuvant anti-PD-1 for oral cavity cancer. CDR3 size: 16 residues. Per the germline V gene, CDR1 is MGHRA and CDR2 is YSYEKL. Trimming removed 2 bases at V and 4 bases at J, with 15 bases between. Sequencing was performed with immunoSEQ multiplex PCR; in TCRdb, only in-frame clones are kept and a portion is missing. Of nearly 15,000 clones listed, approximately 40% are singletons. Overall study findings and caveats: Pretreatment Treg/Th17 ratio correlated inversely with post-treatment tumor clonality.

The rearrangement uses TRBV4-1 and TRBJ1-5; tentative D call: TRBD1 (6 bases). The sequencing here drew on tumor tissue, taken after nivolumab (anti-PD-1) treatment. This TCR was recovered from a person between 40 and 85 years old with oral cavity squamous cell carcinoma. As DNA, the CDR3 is TGCGCCAGCAGCCAAACGCCTGGACAGTGGAATCAGCCCCAGCATTTT. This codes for CASSQTPGQWNQPQHF.